This entry describes one T cell receptor beta chain. Its cognate antigen is unknown. Other DNA sequences within the sample encode an identical CDR3. CDR3 length equals 14 residues. V lost 0 bases to trimming and J lost 5 bases, with 10 bases between them. Per the germline V gene, CDR1 is SGHTA and CDR2 is FQGNSA. The data belong to a study of shared clonotypes between healthy human individuals. At the level of the study: Three plates were used per donor for CD4 naive, three for CD4 memory, two for CD8 naive and one for CD8 memory. Study observations and caveats: Represented diversity, genetic and exposure-history alike, was limited by few donors. Among the subsets, naive ones generally showed larger estimated richness than memory ones. The four-donor shared clonotypes exceeded non-shared clonotypes in generation probability, with non-shared ones scoring lower.

The data were produced by immunoSEQ multiplex PCR, yet TCRdb's version contains in-frame clones alone and is incomplete. The data hold more than 2 million clones, with 95% observed a single time. The clonotype originates from a man between 18 and 29 years old in good health. This chain joins TRBV7-2 and TRBJ2-5, with D perhaps matching TRBD1 (5 bases). Sequenced input: naive CD4+ T cells sorted from blood. Subset specified: CD45RA+ positively selected. The CDR3 is CASSLARGGETQYF. As DNA, the CDR3 is TGTGCCAGCAGCTTAGCAAGGGGTGGGGAGACCCAGTACTTC.